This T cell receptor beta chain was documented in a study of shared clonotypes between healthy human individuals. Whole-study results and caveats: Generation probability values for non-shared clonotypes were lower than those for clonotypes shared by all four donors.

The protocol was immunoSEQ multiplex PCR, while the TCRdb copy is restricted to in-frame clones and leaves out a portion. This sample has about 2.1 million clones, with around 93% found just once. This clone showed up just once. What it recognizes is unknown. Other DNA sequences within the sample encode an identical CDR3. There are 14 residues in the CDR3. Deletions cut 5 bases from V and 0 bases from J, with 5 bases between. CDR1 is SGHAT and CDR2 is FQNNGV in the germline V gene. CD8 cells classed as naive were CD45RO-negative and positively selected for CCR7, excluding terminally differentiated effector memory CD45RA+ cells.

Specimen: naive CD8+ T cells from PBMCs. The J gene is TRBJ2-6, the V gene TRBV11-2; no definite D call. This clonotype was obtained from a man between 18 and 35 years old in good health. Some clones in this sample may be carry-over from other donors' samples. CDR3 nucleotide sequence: TGTGCCAGCAGCCCCGACTCTGGGGCCAACGTCCTGACTTTC. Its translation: CASSPDSGANVLTF.